Each of the 23 T cell receptor beta chains below was sequenced from the same sample in a study of T cells in Graves' hyperthyroidism and ophthalmopathy (dated by TCRdb to between 2018 and 2021). Receptors were amplified or captured by multiplex PCR. For sequencing, an Illumina HiSeq 2000 was employed. The TCR beta CDR3 regions were amplified from RNA transcripts. The TCR CDR3 was subjected to a first round of RT-PCR using the HTBI primer set and the Qiagen OneStep RT-PCR kit. The public reads were reanalyzed by TCRdb: fastp trimming at Q25, MiXCR alignment, in-frame beta chains only. Identical CDR3 protein sequences are pooled into one entry, listed with their most common genes and DNA. The sample table holds 450,000 to 700,000 distinct CDR3 sequences, of which more than 45% were seen once. Around 17% of the sample goes to the ten largest clones. Sequenced material: peripheral blood or thyroid tissue (not recorded which). These receptors were obtained from an adult woman with Graves' disease, either hyperthyroidism or ophthalmopathy (not recorded which).

This clonotype was counted between two and nine times. The rearrangement links TRBV28 to TRBJ2-5, with 8 bases that match TRBD1. The V and J ends lost 11 bases and 4 bases, in that order; junction bases with no gene match: 3. The CDR3 is 11 amino acids. CDR1 and CDR2 from the germline V gene are MDHEN and SYDVKM. The CDR3 DNA follows: TGTGCCGTGGACAGGGCAGAGACCCAGTACTTC. This sequence encodes CAVDRAETQYF.

The J gene is TRBJ2-3, the V gene TRBV10-1, with D possibly matching TRBD2 (5 bases). The V gene lost 3 bases and the J gene lost 3 bases, with 16 bases spanning the gap. The germline CDR1 and CDR2 sequences are WNHNN and SYGVQD (reference sequence). The CDR3 extends over 16 amino acids. The CDR3 DNA reads as TGCGCCAGCAGTGATACCGGAGAGGGTCCGACAGATACGCAGTATTTT. Encoded protein: CASSDTGEGPTDTQYF.

This clonotype came up many times. The J gene is TRBJ1-2, the V gene TRBV7-9, with a weak D call TRBD1 (6 bases). The V end was cut by 5 bases, the J end by 7 bases, with 14 bases between. The CDR3 is 13 residues long. Germline CDR1 and CDR2: SEHNR and FQNEAQ (reference sequence). For the CDR3, the DNA is TGTGCCAGCAGCACCACAGGGATCAGTGGCTACACCTTC. Translating gives CASSTTGISGYTF.

V and J are TRBV29-1 and TRBJ1-2; maybe TRBD1 (6 bases). Trimming removed 3 bases from V and 5 bases from J, with 10 bases in between. The CDR3 is 12 residues long. Germline assignment: CDR1 SQVTM and CDR2 ANQGSEA. The CDR3 nucleotides are TGCAGCGTTGATGGGACACAATATGGCTACACCTTC. Translating gives CSVDGTQYGYTF.

This clonotype was counted at least ten times. The rearrangement links TRBV6-6 to TRBJ1-4; D uncertain. CDR3 length equals 13 residues. Germline V CDR1 and CDR2: MNHNY, SVGAGI (reference sequence). V was cut by 5 bases and J by 7 bases, with 11 bases left in between. CDR3 region: CASSTGLGEKLFF. In nucleotides, the CDR3 is TGTGCCAGCAGTACCGGGTTGGGTGAAAAACTGTTTTTT.

This clonotype has a count of ten or more. This chain uses TRBV9 with TRBJ1-5; the D gene is possibly TRBD1 (6 bases). Germline CDR1 is SGDLS and CDR2 is YYNGEE. V gave up 2 bases and J gave up 2 bases, with 14 bases separating them. The CDR3 has 16 residues. This chain's CDR3 is CASSVLRGKGNQPQHF. The CDR3 DNA is TGTGCCAGCAGCGTGTTGAGGGGGAAGGGCAATCAGCCCCAGCATTTT.

This clonotype was seen repeatedly, ten times or more. The CDR3 spells CSAGGGTETIGETQYF. In DNA form, the CDR3 reads TGCAGTGCAGGGGGGGGGACGGAAACGATCGGGGAGACCCAGTACTTC. The chain combines TRBV20-1 with TRBJ2-5; possibly TRBD2 for D (7 bases). V lost 6 bases, J lost 5 bases, and 25 bases lay in between. From germline, CDR1 is DFQATT and CDR2 SNEGSKA (reference sequence). CDR3 length: 16 amino acids.

In its sample, this clonotype was seen many times. The chain links TRBV12-3 or TRBV12-4 to TRBJ2-5; 8 bases line up with TRBD1. The CDR3 runs to 15 residues. The V and J ends lost 4 bases and 2 bases, in that order; junction bases with no gene match: 6. This chain's CDR3 is CASSYQQGEQETQYF. The CDR3 nucleotides are TGTGCCAGCAGTTACCAACAGGGGGAACAAGAGACCCAGTACTTC.

The table lists this clonotype with a count of one. The rearrangement uses TRBV19 and TRBJ1-4; maybe TRBD1 (6 bases). V dropped 4 bases and J dropped 5 bases, with 11 bases sitting between them. Germline lookup yields CDR1 LNHDA and CDR2 SQIVND (reference sequence). This CDR3 is 14 amino acids long. The CDR3 DNA reads TGTGCCAGTAGTAGCGGACAGAAGAATGAAAAACTGTTTTTT. Protein product: CASSSGQKNEKLFF.

This clonotype was counted many times. The chain is built from TRBV13 and TRBJ1-6, with 11 bases that match TRBD1. Germline V gene sequence: CDR1 PRHDT, CDR2 FYEKMQ (reference sequence). With V trimmed by 5 bases and J by 8 bases, 8 bases remained unmatched. CDR3 length: 16 amino acids. Here the CDR3 reads CASSHRDRGMYSPLHF. CDR3 DNA sequence: TGTGCCAGCAGCCACCGGGACAGGGGGATGTATTCACCCCTCCACTTT.

At least ten counts were recorded for this clonotype. The V call is TRBV6-5, the J call TRBJ2-7; D is unclear. The CDR3 is made up of 10 amino acids. Germline assignment: CDR1 MNHEY and CDR2 SVGAGI. The V gene lost 11 bases and the J gene lost 3 bases, with 8 bases spanning the gap. The CDR3 is CAVGYYEQYF. The CDR3 bases are TGTGCCGTCGGGTACTACGAGCAGTACTTC.

Ten or more counts support this clonotype. V is TRBV12-3 or TRBV12-4 and J is TRBJ2-5; the D is unclear. V was trimmed by 3 bases and J by 5 bases, leaving 13 bases between them. This CDR3 is built from 14 residues. CDR3 loop: CASSFGPGWETQYF. CDR3 nucleotide sequence: TGTGCCAGCAGTTTTGGTCCAGGTTGGGAGACCCAGTACTTC.

This clonotype was counted ten times or more. The genes are TRBV6-1 and TRBJ2-3; D gene unclear. Trimming took off 6 bases at V and 2 bases at J, with 15 bases between the two ends. Germline lookup yields CDR1 MNHNS and CDR2 SASEGT. The CDR3 loop spans 15 amino acids. CDR3 amino acids: CASSTTRTVTDTQYF. In DNA, the CDR3 is TGTGCCAGCAGCACGACCCGAACAGTCACAGATACGCAGTATTTT.

A note on this clonotype: The junction departs from germline at one end; a sequencing error may be responsible. This chain joins TRBV20-1 and TRBJ2-6; D perhaps matches TRBD2 (6 bases). Germline CDR1 is DFQATT and CDR2 is SNEGSKA (reference sequence). This CDR3 contains 13 residues. The CDR3 DNA sequence: TGCAGTGCTAGAGAGGGCGGGGACAACGTCCTGACTTTC. It translates to CSAREGGDNVLTF.

Remarks on this clonotype: A much larger clone differs by one base, so this may be a read error. The conserved final phenylalanine or tryptophan is absent from the CDR3, which likely points to a read error. V usage is TRBV19 and J usage is TRBJ2-7; the match to TRBD2 covers 7 bases. J was trimmed by 1 base and V by 4 bases; bases with no gene match: 4. CDR3 length: 14 amino acids. The V gene's germline CDR1 is LNHDA and CDR2 SQIVND (reference sequence). CDR3 region: CASSNLAASYEQYL. In DNA form, the CDR3 reads TGTGCCAGTAGTAATCTAGCGGCTTCCTACGAGCAGTACCTC.

At least ten counts were recorded for this clonotype. The CDR3 end shows no conserved phenylalanine or tryptophan, and so a read error is likely. No DNA is shown, since the ends of the CDR3 on it are uncertain; the CDR3 is the one TCRdb lists. The V gene is TRBV7-9, the J gene TRBJ2-2; the listed D gene, TRBD1, was not tested against the DNA. Including both end residues, the CDR3 is 9 amino acids long. The germline V gene has CDR1 SEHNR and CDR2 FQNEAQ (reference sequence). CDR3 protein: CASNVGQGY.

J is TRBJ2-5 and V is TRBV7-9; D not certain. Trimming removed 1 base from V and 3 bases from J, with 9 bases in between. From germline, CDR1 is SEHNR and CDR2 FQNEAQ (reference sequence). The CDR3 totals 14 residues. CDR3 protein: CASSLDVAEETQYF. The CDR3 DNA follows: TGTGCCAGCAGCTTAGATGTGGCGGAAGAGACCCAGTACTTC.

This clonotype was seen only once. This chain uses TRBV12-3 or TRBV12-4 with TRBJ1-3; D perhaps matches TRBD1 (5 bases). The CDR3 is 15 amino acids. Trimming left V 6 bases short and J 8 bases short, with 20 bases between. This chain's CDR3 is CASSPRQYYGYTIYF. The CDR3 bases are TGTGCCAGCAGCCCCCGACAGTACTATGGCTACACCATATATTTT.

This sequence joins TRBV11-2 and TRBJ1-3; D is uncertain. Trimming shortened V by 0 bases and J by 0 bases, and 9 bases separated the two germline ends. The germline CDR1 and CDR2 sequences are SGHAT and FQNNGV. The length of the CDR3 is 16 residues. The CDR3 sequence: CASSLEGAISGNTIYF. The CDR3 DNA is TGTGCCAGCAGCTTAGAAGGAGCTATCTCTGGAAACACCATATATTTT.

The gene calls are TRBV19 and TRBJ1-2; D ambiguous. The CDR3 is 17 amino acids. V lost 7 bases to trimming and J lost 0 bases, with 21 bases between them. Germline assignment: CDR1 LNHDA and CDR2 SQIVND (reference sequence). The CDR3 protein is CASTSQGSSSSNYGYTF. The CDR3, as DNA: TGTGCCAGTACCTCTCAAGGGAGTTCATCGTCTAACTATGGCTACACCTTC.

This clonotype has only a few counts. V and J are TRBV20-1 and TRBJ1-2; the match to TRBD1 covers 7 bases. Germline assignment: CDR1 DFQATT and CDR2 SNEGSKA (reference sequence). This CDR3 has 13 amino acids. J gave up 2 bases and V 4 bases, and 4 bases lay outside the gene matches. CDR3 sequence (DNA): TGCAGTGCTATACAGGGGTCAAACTATGGCTACACCTTC. This encodes CSAIQGSNYGYTF.

This clonotype was recorded many times. The CDR3 bases are TGTGCCAGCAGTTCCACGGGACTAGCAGGCGGGGAGCTGTTTTTT. It encodes CASSSTGLAGGELFF. The rearrangement joins TRBV12-3 or TRBV12-4 to TRBJ2-2; TRBD2 agrees at 9 bases. The CDR3 covers 15 residues. The J segment lost 7 bases and the V segment lost 4 bases, leaving 7 bases of the junction unmatched.

V is TRBV10-3 and J is TRBJ1-2; TRBD1 aligns across 7 bases. Germline values: CDR1 ENHRY, CDR2 SYGVKD. The ends lost 5 bases at V and 6 bases at J; junction bases unmatched: 9. The CDR3 contains 14 residues. As DNA, the CDR3 is TGTGCCATCAGTCCCGGACAGGCCTCCAATGGCTACACCTTC. Its translation is CAISPGQASNGYTF.